This T cell receptor (beta chain) was observed in a study of blood T cell repertoires in COVID-19. Overall study: Whether acute or convalescent, the COVID-19 samples came from the United States, Italy and Spain. PBMCs, B-cell-depleted T cells, or T cells were the source of the cDNA or gDNA that made up the material.

Trimming removed 1 base at V and 4 bases at J, with 17 bases between. This CDR3 has 17 amino acids. The V gene's germline CDR1 is LGHNA and CDR2 YSLEER. Per the original methods: Reference gene primers were amplified, and this amplification served to estimate nucleated cell counts. The repertoire was sequenced with immunoSEQ multiplex PCR; TCRdb's copy has only in-frame clones and lacks some. The DNA was the basis for D and trimming; V, J and clone size are from that table. The table shows tens of thousands of clones, with more than 80% occurring only once. This clone occurred a few times. The clonotype was recovered from a man aged 55 to 69 in a cohort sampled during active COVID-19. V gene TRBV4-3 combines with J gene TRBJ1-5, with D possibly being TRBD1 (5 bases). Sequenced: peripheral blood. The CDR3 bases are TGCGCCAGCAGCCAAGTACCAGGGCCCCTGGCAAATCAGCCCCAGCATTTT. This gives the protein CASSQVPGPLANQPQHF.